This T cell receptor (beta chain) was identified during a study of blood T cell repertoires in COVID-19. Study-wide background: The cDNA or gDNA used as material had been derived from T cells, B-cell-depleted T cells, or PBMCs.

In the original processing: Amplifying reference gene primers gave estimates of nucleated cell counts. Here immunoSEQ multiplex PCR was the method, and the copy in TCRdb shows in-frame clones only, minus some. From that table come the V and J calls and clone size; the DNA was used to work out D and trimming. This sample has fewer than 250,000 clones, with about 86% found just once. Germline values: CDR1 SGHVS, CDR2 FQNEAQ. CDR3 length: 17 residues. Trimming removed 4 bases at V and 5 bases at J, with 23 bases between. Those who participated ranged in age from about 18 to 89 years and resided in around 22 US areas.

This receptor was obtained from a woman aged 35 to 49 with acute COVID-19. J is TRBJ1-1 and V is TRBV7-8; D call uncertain. The sample taken for sequencing was PBMCs or T cells enriched from blood (not recorded which). The chain's CDR3 is CASSSVFPPTRTTEAFF. The DNA for the CDR3 is TGTGCCAGCAGCTCTGTTTTCCCTCCAACCCGAACTACTGAAGCTTTCTTT.